A single sample gave rise to the 21 T cell receptor beta chains below, sequenced in a study of technical replicates of blood from a few donors. TCRdb keeps only in-frame clones here, not all; method: immunoSEQ multiplex PCR. The data contain some 64,000 clones, less than 98% of them singletons. Sequencing was performed on T cells isolated from PBMCs. The receptors here all came from a human donor in good health.

J is TRBJ1-3 and V is TRBV18; TRBD1 is a possible D gene (5 bases). V lost 3 bases, J lost 3 bases, and 12 bases lay in between. Germline CDR1 and CDR2: KGHSH and LQKENI. This CDR3 is 15 amino acids long. The chain's CDR3 is CASSPDIPFGNTIYF. CDR3 coding DNA: TGTGCCAGCTCACCGGACATCCCTTTTGGAAACACCATATATTTT.

This clone was recorded a few times. The rearrangement uses TRBV5-1 and TRBJ2-5; possible D gene TRBD1, 6 bases. This CDR3 contains 15 residues. Trimming removed 0 bases at V and 5 bases at J, with 14 bases between. Germline V CDR1 and CDR2: SGHRS, YFSETQ. In nucleotides, the CDR3 is TGCGCCAGCAGCTTGGGTCTCGCCCAGGGGGAGACCCAGTACTTC. Its protein product is CASSLGLAQGETQYF. The full variable domain, with the rest looked up from reference TRBV5-1 and TRBJ2-5, is KAGVTQTPRYLIKTRGQQVTLSCSPISGHRSVSWYQQTPGQGLQFLFEYFSETQRNKGNFPGRFSGRQFSNSRSEMNVSTLELGDSALYLCASSLGLAQGETQYFGPGTRLLVL.

This clone appeared a single time. This chain connects TRBV28 to TRBJ2-7, with D perhaps TRBD2 (6 bases). The germline V and J ends were trimmed by 3 bases and 4 bases, with 13 bases remaining between them. The CDR3 is 14 residues long. CDR1 is MDHEN and CDR2 is SYDVKM in the germline V gene. The CDR3 here is CASSLRGPLYEQYF. As DNA, the CDR3 is TGTGCCAGCAGTTTGCGGGGCCCCCTTTACGAGCAGTACTTC.

The V gene is TRBV5-1, the J gene TRBJ2-3; weak D call: TRBD1 (6 bases). The CDR3 consists of 14 residues. V was cut by 0 bases and J by 6 bases, with 11 bases left in between. The germline CDR1 and CDR2 sequences are SGHRS and YFSETQ. CDR3 bases: TGCGCCAGCAGCTTGGTTGGGGGCCGGGATACGCAGTATTTT. This gives the protein CASSLVGGRDTQYF. The full variable domain, completed using reference TRBV5-1 and TRBJ2-3, is KAGVTQTPRYLIKTRGQQVTLSCSPISGHRSVSWYQQTPGQGLQFLFEYFSETQRNKGNFPGRFSGRQFSNSRSEMNVSTLELGDSALYLCASSLVGGRDTQYFGPGTRLTVL.

V usage is TRBV11-3 and J usage is TRBJ2-3; D call uncertain. Germline loops: CDR1 SGHNT, CDR2 YENEEA. The V end lost 3 bases, the J end lost 4 bases, and 5 bases lay between the germline ends. The CDR3 consists of 12 residues. The CDR3 sequence is CASSFPSDTQYF. The DNA of the CDR3 is TGTGCCAGCAGCTTCCCGTCAGATACGCAGTATTTT.

This chain connects TRBV10-3 to TRBJ2-2, with a possible D match to TRBD2 (5 bases). V lost 4 bases and J 2 bases, leaving 26 bases between the germline ends. This CDR3 has 20 amino acids. Germline values: CDR1 ENHRY, CDR2 SYGVKD. CDR3 DNA sequence: TGTGCCATCAGTGGACCTCCCCTCCCGCTAGCTGAAATTAACACCGGGGAGCTGTTTTTT. Protein product: CAISGPPLPLAEINTGELFF.

This rearrangement joins TRBV18 to TRBJ2-7; 8 bases are shared with TRBD1. The CDR3 loop spans 17 amino acids. The junction had 9 bases not matched to a gene; V was cut back by 1 base and J by 1 base. The V gene's germline CDR1 is KGHSH and CDR2 LQKENI. CDR3 sequence (DNA): TGTGCCAGCTCACCACGGGCCCGGACAGGGTCTTCCTACGAGCAGTACTTC. This encodes CASSPRARTGSSYEQYF.

The chain carries TRBV11-2 and TRBJ2-7; D ambiguous. The CDR3 spans 15 residues. Trimming took 1 base from V and 6 from J, leaving 16 bases between them. The germline CDR1 and CDR2 sequences are SGHAT and FQNNGV. The CDR3 nucleotides are TGTGCCAGCAGCTTAGGCTCACTAATGGAGAGCGAGCAGTACTTC. It specifies CASSLGSLMESEQYF.

The chain recombines TRBV7-2 with TRBJ1-1, with D hard to call. The CDR3 consists of 14 residues. Germline V CDR1 and CDR2: SGHTA, FQGNSA. Trimming stripped 1 base from V and 3 bases from J, with 9 bases between. The CDR3 spells CASSLEFQYTEAFF. The CDR3 DNA sequence: TGTGCCAGCAGCTTAGAGTTCCAGTACACTGAAGCTTTCTTT.

The chain couples TRBV7-9 to TRBJ2-5, with TRBD2 matching over 8 bases. The ends lost 5 bases at V and 5 bases at J; junction bases unmatched: 13. The germline V gene has CDR1 SEHNR and CDR2 FQNEAQ (reference sequence). The CDR3 spans 16 residues. The CDR3 sequence: CASSARFGGAKETQYF. The CDR3 coding sequence is TGTGCCAGCAGCGCCCGATTCGGGGGGGCTAAGGAGACCCAGTACTTC.

The genes are TRBV4-1 and TRBJ1-5; 9 bases agree with TRBD1. The CDR3 runs 16 residues. Germline assignment: CDR1 MGHRA and CDR2 YSYEKL. The J segment lost 6 bases and the V segment lost 0 bases, leaving 6 bases of the junction unmatched. CDR3 DNA: TGCGCCAGCAGCCAAGAAGTTGGGACAGGGTTTCAGCCCCAGCATTTT. It codes for CASSQEVGTGFQPQHF.

The CDR3 protein is CASSQTAGRTYEQYF. The CDR3 bases are TGCGCCAGCAGCCAAACGGCGGGACGGACCTACGAGCAGTACTTC. The chain links TRBV4-1 to TRBJ2-7, with a tentative D call TRBD2 (6 bases). Germline V gene sequence: CDR1 MGHRA, CDR2 YSYEKL. V lost 2 bases and J lost 2, with 13 bases in between. CDR3 length equals 15 residues.

The rearrangement links TRBV5-4 to TRBJ2-5; 7 nucleotides match TRBD1. V dropped 0 bases and J dropped 4; count of bases not matched to a gene: 3. The germline CDR1 and CDR2 sequences are SGHNT and YYREEE (reference sequence). The CDR3 loop spans 14 amino acids. The CDR3 spells CASSLDEGAETQYF. The CDR3 DNA follows: TGTGCCAGCAGCTTGGATGAGGGGGCAGAGACCCAGTACTTC.

The chain couples TRBV29-1 to TRBJ2-3, with D maybe TRBD2 (6 bases). Germline lookup yields CDR1 SQVTM and CDR2 ANQGSEA. The ends were cut back, 1 base at V and 1 base at J, with 9 bases in the middle. The CDR3 spans 14 residues. CDR3 amino acids: CSVEGTTGTDTQYF. In DNA form, the CDR3 reads TGCAGCGTTGAAGGGACTACGGGCACAGATACGCAGTATTTT.

This chain uses TRBV7-3 with TRBJ1-4, with no clear D. Germline V gives CDR1 SGHTA, CDR2 FQGTGA. The CDR3 sequence is 17 residues long. The V and J ends lost 0 bases and 2 bases respectively, with 13 bases between them. The DNA of the CDR3 is TGTGCCAGCAGCTTAACAGTGGGCGACCAGACTAATGAAAAACTGTTTTTT. It encodes CASSLTVGDQTNEKLFF.

The chain has TRBV6-6 and TRBJ2-1; 9 bases line up with TRBD2. The CDR3 has 15 amino acids. CDR1 is MNHNY and CDR2 is SVGAGI in the germline V gene (reference sequence). After removal of 6 bases from V and 7 bases from J, the junction contained 10 bases not matched to a gene. The CDR3 bases are TGTGCCAGCAGCGCGGGGGGGGGCACCTGGAATGAGCAGTTCTTC. This sequence encodes CASSAGGGTWNEQFF.

V usage is TRBV5-1 and J usage is TRBJ1-1; TRBD1 agrees at 7 bases. Germline V gives CDR1 SGHRS, CDR2 YFSETQ. The CDR3 covers 14 residues. V trimming: 1 base; J trimming: 7 bases; junction bases outside the gene matches: 7. The CDR3 reads CASSLNDRAVEAFF. In DNA, the CDR3 is TGCGCCAGCAGCTTGAACGACAGGGCCGTTGAAGCTTTCTTT.

This chain uses TRBV2 with TRBJ1-6; D ambiguous. CDR1 and CDR2 from the germline V gene are SNHLY and FYNNEI. The V and J ends lost 2 bases and 8 bases respectively, with 10 bases between them. CDR3 size: 14 residues. Here the CDR3 DNA reads TGTGCCAGCAGTGAATATGGCGGGGATTCACCCCTCCACTTT. It yields the protein CASSEYGGDSPLHF.

The rearrangement links TRBV5-8 to TRBJ1-2, with D unclear. Between the trimmed V and J ends, which lost 3 bases and 7 bases, there was a span of 13 bases. The CDR3 runs 13 residues. CDR1 and CDR2 from the germline V gene are SGHTS and YDEGEE. DNA of the CDR3: TGTGCCAGCAGCTACCCCAGCGCGGGTGGCTACACCTTC. This gives the protein CASSYPSAGGYTF. The full variable domain, its missing parts supplied by reference TRBV5-8 and TRBJ1-2, is EAGVTQSPTHLIKTRGQQATLRCSPISGHTSVYWYQQALGLGLQFLLWYDEGEERNRGNFPPRFSGRQFPNYSSELNVNALELEDSALYLCASSYPSAGGYTFGSGTRLTVV.

The chain is built from TRBV5-1 and TRBJ2-7; 7 bases map to TRBD2. This CDR3 has 17 residues. Germline CDR1 reads SGHRS; CDR2 reads YFSETQ. The J segment lost 5 bases and the V segment lost 7 bases, leaving 21 bases of the junction unmatched. CDR3 bases: TGCGCCAGCTGCGGAGTGGGAGGGATCCTCCCAGTGAACGAGCAGTACTTC. Translation: CASCGVGGILPVNEQYF.

This chain uses TRBV5-1 with TRBJ2-7, with 9 bases matching TRBD2. The germline V gene has CDR1 SGHRS and CDR2 YFSETQ. The CDR3 has 15 amino acids. V shed 1 base and J 2 bases; nucleotides not matched to a gene: 4. CDR3: CASSLPAGGTYEQYF. The CDR3, as DNA: TGCGCCAGCAGCTTGCCAGCGGGGGGAACCTACGAGCAGTACTTC.